The sequence of this TCR beta chain was determined in a study of early T cells in non-severe SARS-CoV-2 infection. Individual cDNA molecules received unique molecular identifiers during library preparation. TCRdb re-called the 5' RACE reads through MiXCR, storing one row per CDR3 protein. The data contain 55,000 to 75,000 distinct CDR3 sequences, roughly 10% of them seen just once; the ten biggest clones take up around 6.4%. This clonotype has a handful of counts. Germline V gene data show CDR1 as SGHTA and CDR2 as FQGNSA. This CDR3 is built from 15 residues. V lost 5 bases, J lost 10 bases, and 10 bases stayed unmatched.

The chain carries TRBV7-2 and TRBJ1-6, with 8 bases aligning to TRBD1. The sequence derives from an adult who was a healthcare worker with PCR-confirmed SARS-CoV-2 infection or an uninfected control (not recorded which). Sequenced: whole blood. Here the CDR3 DNA reads TGTGCCAGCAGCCCCAATAGGACAGGGAGATCACCCCTCCACTTT. It encodes CASSPNRTGRSPLHF.